Following are 26 T cell receptor beta chains from one sample sequenced in a study of blood T cell repertoires in COVID-19 (TCRdb year 2020). Library preparation employed the immunoSEQ multiplex PCR assay. Not all clones reach the TCRdb copy of this immuneACCESS table, which keeps in-frame sequences only. Checked studies attribute under half of the gap to unresolved V genes and leave the rest unexplained. The sample table shows some 160,000 clones, and around 86% are seen once. The biggest ten clones account for 10% to 15% of the sample. The sequenced sample was peripheral blood. The origin of the receptors is a man aged 65 to 85 who had recovered from COVID-19.

The count of this clone is one. The V call is TRBV5-6, the J call TRBJ1-5; no definite D call. There are 16 residues in the CDR3. CDR1 is SGHDT and CDR2 is YYEEEE in the germline V gene. V was cut by 4 bases and J by 6 bases, with 20 bases left in between. The CDR3 region has the DNA TGTGCCAGCAGCGGAACAACCGGGATTCTTGGTCAGCCCCAGCATTTT. Protein product: CASSGTTGILGQPQHF.

The CDR3 DNA is TGTGCCAGCAGTTTACCGCAACGAGGTAGCAATCAGCCCCAGCATTTT. Its translation: CASSLPQRGSNQPQHF. The chain links TRBV28 to TRBJ1-5; D is ambiguous. Germline-derived CDR1 and CDR2 are MDHEN and SYDVKM. The CDR3 loop spans 16 amino acids. The ends were cut back, 2 bases at V and 0 bases at J, with 11 bases in the middle.

The chain recombines TRBV5-1 with TRBJ2-7, with 15 bases matching TRBD2. The V gene's germline CDR1 is SGHRS and CDR2 YFSETQ. The CDR3 has 17 amino acids. The J segment lost 1 base and the V segment lost 4 bases, leaving 6 bases of the junction unmatched. The CDR3 DNA reads as TGCGCCAGCAGCCCCGGGACTAGCGGGAGGATATCCTACGAGCAGTACTTC. Translated, it gives CASSPGTSGRISYEQYF.

This chain joins TRBV18 and TRBJ2-1; D is unresolved. Trimming cost V 0 bases and J 0 bases, with 9 bases left between them. From germline, CDR1 is KGHSH and CDR2 LQKENI. The CDR3 loop spans 16 amino acids. In nucleotides, the CDR3 is TGTGCCAGCTCACCACCGAGCGTAAGCTCCTACAATGAGCAGTTCTTC. Encoded protein: CASSPPSVSSYNEQFF.

There are a few counts of this clone. The chain is built from TRBV7-2 and TRBJ1-5; perhaps TRBD1 as D (5 bases). Trimming stripped 1 base from V and 11 bases from J, with 9 bases between. The CDR3 spans 12 residues. Germline CDR1 SGHTA, CDR2 FQGNSA. The DNA for the CDR3 is TGTGCCAGCAGCTTAGATTGGGGGGCCCAGCATTTT. Translated: CASSLDWGAQHF.

The J gene is TRBJ2-7, the V gene TRBV6-1; 8 bases align to TRBD2. Germline V CDR1 and CDR2: MNHNS, SASEGT. V shed 1 base and J 0 bases; nucleotides not matched to a gene: 2. This CDR3 contains 15 residues. The CDR3 sequence is CASSEGAGVSYEQYF. CDR3 DNA sequence: TGTGCCAGCAGTGAAGGAGCGGGGGTCTCCTACGAGCAGTACTTC.

This clone was seen just once. V is TRBV6-1 and J is TRBJ2-1; TRBD2 agrees at 9 bases. Germline trimming cut 3 bases from V and 9 bases from J; bases unmatched to any gene: 9. This CDR3 region has 15 residues. Germline V gene data show CDR1 as MNHNS and CDR2 as SASEGT. The CDR3 here is CASSDRGRASAEQFF. For the CDR3, the DNA is TGTGCCAGCAGTGATCGCGGGAGGGCCTCCGCTGAGCAGTTCTTC.

The chain has TRBV14 and TRBJ2-3; D gene uncertain. V shed 1 base and J shed 3 bases, with 8 bases lying between them. Germline V lookup: CDR1 SGHDN, CDR2 FVKESK. The CDR3 extends over 14 amino acids. The DNA of the CDR3 is TGTGCCAGCAGCCAAGGCAGTATGACAGATACGCAGTATTTT. Translation gives CASSQGSMTDTQYF.

This chain connects TRBV7-9 to TRBJ1-1; 9 nucleotides align to TRBD1. This CDR3 contains 13 residues. V lost 10 bases to trimming and J lost 0 bases; unmatched junction nucleotides: 3. Germline loops: CDR1 SEHNR, CDR2 FQNEAQ (reference sequence). CDR3 in amino acids: CATDRGMNTEAFF. As DNA, the CDR3 is TGTGCCACAGACAGGGGGATGAACACTGAAGCTTTCTTT.

The chain carries TRBV10-3 and TRBJ1-1; D is uncertain. There are 14 residues in the CDR3. Trimming pared 2 bases from V and 1 base from J, leaving 8 bases between. Germline V gene lookup returns CDR1 ENHRY and CDR2 SYGVKD. The CDR3 nucleotides read TGTGCCATCAGTGAGGGACGGGAGAACACTGAAGCTTTCTTT. Protein product: CAISEGRENTEAFF.

The chain employs TRBV2 and TRBJ2-2; 7 bases are a match to TRBD1. Germline CDR1 SNHLY, CDR2 FYNNEI. Trimming cost V 6 bases and J 0 bases; bases outside gene matches: 1. CDR3 length: 14 amino acids. CDR3 DNA: TGTGCCAGCAGAGGGACAGCGAACACCGGGGAGCTGTTTTTT. Translation: CASRGTANTGELFF. The whole variable domain, filled in from reference TRBV2 and TRBJ2-2, reads EPEVTQTPSHQVTQMGQEVILRCVPISNHLYFYWYRQILGQKVEFLVSFYNNEISEKSEIFDDQFSVERPDGSNFTLKIRSTKLEDSAMYFCASRGTANTGELFFGEGSRLTVL.

The CDR3 loop is CASSPFTRQHTDTQYF. The CDR3 nucleotides read TGTGCCAGCAGCCCTTTTACCCGACAGCACACAGATACGCAGTATTTT. This chain uses TRBV3-1 (or the pseudogene TRBV3-2) with TRBJ2-3, with D maybe TRBD1 (5 bases). The length of the CDR3 is 16 residues. Trimming took off 4 bases at V and 2 bases at J, with 16 bases between the two ends. Per germline, CDR1 LGHDT and CDR2 YNNKEL (reference sequence).

The rearrangement joins TRBV27 to TRBJ2-7; TRBD2 matches 12 bases. With V trimmed by 8 bases and J by 6 bases, 11 bases remained unmatched. Per the germline V gene, CDR1 is MNHEY and CDR2 is SMNVEV (reference sequence). CDR3 size: 15 residues. DNA for the CDR3: TGTGCCAGCCTAAGCTCTAGCGGGAGGGCGTCCGAGCAGTACTTC. Its translation is CASLSSSGRASEQYF.

The gene calls are TRBV18 and TRBJ2-6, with 9 bases that match TRBD1. Trimming removed 3 bases from V and 4 bases from J; junction bases left unmatched: 13. Germline CDR1 KGHSH, CDR2 LQKENI. The CDR3 is 19 amino acids. This CDR3 is CASSPTGTGITYGANVLTF. For the CDR3, the DNA is TGTGCCAGCTCACCGACCGGGACAGGGATTACGTACGGGGCCAACGTCCTGACTTTC.

The chain links TRBV27 to TRBJ1-2; 10 bases fit TRBD1. This CDR3 is built from 16 residues. J lost 1 base, V lost 5 bases, and 7 bases had no gene match. The germline V gene encodes CDR1 MNHEY and CDR2 SMNVEV (reference sequence). CDR3 sequence (DNA): TGTGCCAGCAGTCCGGGACAGGGGCTTTTTAACTATGGCTACACCTTC. Translated, it gives CASSPGQGLFNYGYTF.

The chain uses TRBV7-2 and TRBJ2-7, with D perhaps TRBD2 (6 bases). Germline CDR1 is SGHTA and CDR2 is FQGNSA. Trimming took off 2 bases at V and 1 base at J, with 12 bases between the two ends. The CDR3 is 15 residues long. CDR3 in amino acids: CASSLRGGESYEQYF. The CDR3, as DNA: TGTGCCAGCAGCTTAAGGGGAGGCGAGTCCTACGAGCAGTACTTC.

This chain connects TRBV30 to TRBJ2-7; D may be TRBD1 (6 bases). The CDR3 consists of 13 residues. Trimming cost V 0 bases and J 0 bases, with 6 bases left between them. The germline V gene has CDR1 GTSNPN and CDR2 SVGIG (reference sequence). CDR3 amino acids: CAWSVGGSYEQYF. In nucleotides, the CDR3 is TGTGCCTGGAGTGTAGGGGGCTCCTACGAGCAGTACTTC.

The V call is TRBV28, the J call TRBJ1-4; TRBD1 matches 9 bases. Trimming removed 3 bases from V and 1 base from J; junction bases left unmatched: 9. Germline V gene data show CDR1 as MDHEN and CDR2 as SYDVKM. The CDR3 consists of 18 residues. CDR3 residues: CASSLYRGRMGTNEKLFF. The CDR3 region has the DNA TGTGCCAGCAGTTTGTACAGGGGGCGAATGGGAACTAATGAAAAACTGTTTTTT.

On this clone itself: Its ends do not fully match the called genes, so a read error is possible. The chain carries TRBV7-7 and TRBJ2-3, with 10 bases aligning to TRBD2. The length of the CDR3 is 15 residues. The germline CDR1 and CDR2 sequences are SSHAT and FNYEAQ (reference sequence). CDR3 sequence (DNA): TGTGCTAGCAGCCCCTCTAGCGGGAGCTCAGATACGCAGTATTTT. This sequence encodes CASSPSSGSSDTQYF.

V usage is TRBV7-9 and J usage is TRBJ2-5, with no clear D. Between the trimmed V and J ends, which lost 4 bases and 7 bases, there was a span of 19 bases. This CDR3 comprises 15 residues. The germline gives CDR1 SEHNR, CDR2 FQNEAQ (reference sequence). CDR3 bases: TGTGCCAGCAGCTACCTGGGCCGGCGTATTGGGACCCAGTACTTC. It is translated as CASSYLGRRIGTQYF.

This clone showed up just once. The genes are TRBV27 and TRBJ2-2, with D possibly TRBD2 on 6 matching bases. V was pared by 8 bases and J by 0 bases, with 10 bases between. The CDR3 is 14 amino acids. The V gene's germline CDR1 is MNHEY and CDR2 SMNVEV (reference sequence). In nucleotides, the CDR3 is TGTGCCAGCGCGGGGCGGTCGAACACCGGGGAGCTGTTTTTT. Amino acids: CASAGRSNTGELFF.

A single count supports this clone. V and J are TRBV19 and TRBJ1-2; 11 bases agree with TRBD1. Germline CDR1 is LNHDA and CDR2 is SQIVND (reference sequence). Trimming cost V 3 bases and J 6 bases; bases outside gene matches: 9. CDR3 length equals 16 residues. DNA for the CDR3: TGTGCCAGTAGTATCTTATACCGGACAGGGGGCGATGGCTACACCTTC. Translated, it gives CASSILYRTGGDGYTF.

The chain combines TRBV28 with TRBJ1-2; 7 nucleotides match TRBD1. Germline CDR1 reads MDHEN; CDR2 reads SYDVKM. V was pared by 5 bases and J by 0 bases, with 3 bases of the junction left unmatched. The CDR3 has 14 amino acids. In nucleotides, the CDR3 is TGTGCCAGCAGTCGGGACAGACCTAACTATGGCTACACCTTC. It translates to CASSRDRPNYGYTF.

The chain is built from TRBV27 and TRBJ1-2; D might be TRBD1 (5 bases). The CDR3 length is 15 residues. CDR1 is MNHEY and CDR2 is SMNVEV in the germline V gene (reference sequence). V was trimmed by 6 bases and J by 3 bases, leaving 17 bases between them. CDR3: CASSQAAGRYYGYTF. CDR3 nucleotides: TGTGCCAGCAGCCAGGCGGCAGGGAGGTACTATGGCTACACCTTC.

This clone was seen a few times. V and J are TRBV6-5 and TRBJ2-5; 7 bases fit TRBD2. Losses at the gene ends were 8 bases for V and 2 bases for J; bases not matched to a gene: 11. Germline V gene lookup returns CDR1 MNHEY and CDR2 SVGAGI. CDR3 length: 15 residues. For the CDR3, the DNA is TGTGCCAGCTCCCTAGCCCTAGCGGTTCAAGAGACCCAGTACTTC. It encodes CASSLALAVQETQYF.

This chain uses TRBV20-1 with TRBJ2-3, with D perhaps matching TRBD2 (6 bases). This CDR3 contains 11 residues. With 8 bases removed from V and 6 bases from J, the gap between germline ends came to 12 bases. Looked up from germline, CDR1 is DFQATT and CDR2 is SNEGSKA (reference sequence). In DNA, the CDR3 is TGCAGTTCCGCACGGGGGGATACGCAGTATTTT. Protein sequence: CSSARGDTQYF.